This T cell receptor (beta chain) was recovered during a study of shared clonotypes between healthy human individuals. Positively selected for CCR7, the CD45RO-negative cells used as naive CD8 cells excluded terminally differentiated effector memory CD45RA+ cells. Sequencing was performed with immunoSEQ multiplex PCR; in TCRdb, only in-frame clones are kept and a portion is missing. Found here are about 2.1 million clones, roughly 95% of them singletons; the top ten hold about 1.7%. V lost 2 bases, J lost 4 bases, and 9 bases stayed unmatched. The germline gives CDR1 MNHEY, CDR2 SMNVEV (reference sequence). The CDR3 runs 16 residues.

Sequenced sample: naive CD8+ T cells from PBMCs. This TCR was recovered from a young man in good health. Some clones in this sample may be carry-over from other donors' samples. This chain uses TRBV27 with TRBJ2-7; 9 bases fit TRBD1. CDR3 nucleotides: TGTGCCAGCAGTTTAACCCCCGGGACAGGGTTTTACGAGCAGTACTTC. Protein product: CASSLTPGTGFYEQYF.